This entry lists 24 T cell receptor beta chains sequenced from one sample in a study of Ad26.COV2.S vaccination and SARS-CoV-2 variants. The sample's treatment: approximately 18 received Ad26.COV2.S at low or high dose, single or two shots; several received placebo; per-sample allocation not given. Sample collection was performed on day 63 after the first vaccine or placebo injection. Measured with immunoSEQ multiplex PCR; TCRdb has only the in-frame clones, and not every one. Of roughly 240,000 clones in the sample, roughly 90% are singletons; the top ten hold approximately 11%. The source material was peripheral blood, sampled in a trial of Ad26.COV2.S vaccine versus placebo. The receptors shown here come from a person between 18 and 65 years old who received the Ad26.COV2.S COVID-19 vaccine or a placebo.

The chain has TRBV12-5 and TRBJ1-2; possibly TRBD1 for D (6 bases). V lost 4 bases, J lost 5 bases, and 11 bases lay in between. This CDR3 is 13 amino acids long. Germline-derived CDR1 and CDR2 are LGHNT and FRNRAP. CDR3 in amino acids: CASGSDGTYGYTF. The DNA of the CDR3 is TGTGCTAGTGGTTCGGACGGGACATATGGCTACACCTTC.

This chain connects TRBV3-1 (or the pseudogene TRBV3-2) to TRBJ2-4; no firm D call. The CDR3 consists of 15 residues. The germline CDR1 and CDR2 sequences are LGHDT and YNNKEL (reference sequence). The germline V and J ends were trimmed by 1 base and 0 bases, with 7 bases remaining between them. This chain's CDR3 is CASSQGRGAKNIQYF. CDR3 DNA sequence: TGTGCCAGCAGCCAAGGTAGAGGAGCCAAAAACATTCAGTACTTC.

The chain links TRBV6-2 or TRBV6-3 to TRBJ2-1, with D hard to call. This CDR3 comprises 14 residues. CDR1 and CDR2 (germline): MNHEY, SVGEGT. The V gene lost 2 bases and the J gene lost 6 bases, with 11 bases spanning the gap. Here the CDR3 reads CASSYALQGNEQFF. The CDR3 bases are TGTGCCAGCAGTTACGCCCTCCAAGGCAATGAGCAGTTCTTC.

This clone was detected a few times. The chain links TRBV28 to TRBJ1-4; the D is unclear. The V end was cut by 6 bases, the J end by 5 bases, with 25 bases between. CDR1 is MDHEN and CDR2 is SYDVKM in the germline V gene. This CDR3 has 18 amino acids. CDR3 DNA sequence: TGTGCCAGCAGAGACATGCCTGATAGGTTGGCAGAAAATGAAAAACTGTTTTTT. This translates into CASRDMPDRLAENEKLFF.

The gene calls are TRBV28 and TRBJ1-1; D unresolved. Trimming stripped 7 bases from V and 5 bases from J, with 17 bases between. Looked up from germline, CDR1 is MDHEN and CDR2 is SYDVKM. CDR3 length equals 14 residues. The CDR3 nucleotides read TGTGCCAGCACTCGGGGAGGGCCGGAGACTGAAGCTTTCTTT. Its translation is CASTRGGPETEAFF.

The CDR3 bases are TGCGCCAGCAGTTCGGGGGAAGTAGCCAAAAACATTCAGTACTTC. Its protein product is CASSSGEVAKNIQYF. The chain combines TRBV5-1 with TRBJ2-4; possible D gene TRBD2, 6 bases. CDR1 is SGHRS, CDR2 YFSETQ, per germline. The CDR3 loop spans 15 amino acids. The ends were cut back, 5 bases at V and 0 bases at J, with 12 bases in the middle. The whole variable domain, filled in from reference TRBV5-1 and TRBJ2-4, reads KAGVTQTPRYLIKTRGQQVTLSCSPISGHRSVSWYQQTPGQGLQFLFEYFSETQRNKGNFPGRFSGRQFSNSRSEMNVSTLELGDSALYLCASSSGEVAKNIQYFGAGTRLSVL.

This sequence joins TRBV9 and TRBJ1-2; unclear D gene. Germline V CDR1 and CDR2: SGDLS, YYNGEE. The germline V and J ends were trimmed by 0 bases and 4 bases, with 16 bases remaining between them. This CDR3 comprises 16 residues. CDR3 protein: CASSVGGSPPLYGYTF. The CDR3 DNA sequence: TGTGCCAGCAGCGTAGGGGGTTCACCCCCTCTCTATGGCTACACCTTC.

The DNA for the CDR3 is TGTGCCAGCAGCCCCTCCTGGACTAGCTCCTACGAGCAGTACTTC. Translation: CASSPSWTSSYEQYF. J is TRBJ2-7 and V is TRBV3-1 (or the pseudogene TRBV3-2); 7 bases line up with TRBD2. Trimming cost V 4 bases and J 0 bases; bases outside gene matches: 6. This CDR3 has 15 amino acids. CDR1 and CDR2 from the germline V gene are LGHDT and YNNKEL (reference sequence).

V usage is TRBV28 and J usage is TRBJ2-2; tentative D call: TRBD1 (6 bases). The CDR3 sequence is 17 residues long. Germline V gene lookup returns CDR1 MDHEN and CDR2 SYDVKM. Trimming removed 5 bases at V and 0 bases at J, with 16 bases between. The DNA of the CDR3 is TGTGCCAGCAGTCCACGATACAGGGTGACGAACACCGGGGAGCTGTTTTTT. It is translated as CASSPRYRVTNTGELFF.

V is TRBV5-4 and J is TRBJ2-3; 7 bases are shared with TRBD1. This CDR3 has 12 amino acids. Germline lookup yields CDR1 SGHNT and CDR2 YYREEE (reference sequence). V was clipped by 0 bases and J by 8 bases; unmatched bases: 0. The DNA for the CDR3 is TGTGCCAGCAGCTTGGAGGGGGCTACGCAGTATTTT. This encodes CASSLEGATQYF.

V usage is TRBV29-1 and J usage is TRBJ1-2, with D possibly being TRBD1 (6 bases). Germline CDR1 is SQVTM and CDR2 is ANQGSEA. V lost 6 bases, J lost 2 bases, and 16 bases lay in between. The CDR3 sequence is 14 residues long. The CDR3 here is CSVVKDSANYGYTF. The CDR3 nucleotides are TGCAGCGTGGTTAAGGACAGCGCCAACTATGGCTACACCTTC.

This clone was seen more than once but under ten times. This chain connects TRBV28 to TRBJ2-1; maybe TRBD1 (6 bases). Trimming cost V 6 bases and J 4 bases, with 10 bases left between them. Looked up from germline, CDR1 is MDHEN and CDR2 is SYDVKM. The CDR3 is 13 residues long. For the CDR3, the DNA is TGTGCCAGCAGGTGGACAGTATACAATGAGCAGTTCTTC. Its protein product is CASRWTVYNEQFF.

Here the CDR3 DNA reads TGTGCCAGCAGTGACCGGGTTTTAGTCACTGAAGCTTTCTTT. Translated: CASSDRVLVTEAFF. The gene calls are TRBV6-4 and TRBJ1-1; D is ambiguous. The CDR3 has 14 amino acids. Germline V lookup: CDR1 MRHNA, CDR2 SNTAGT. Between the trimmed V and J ends, which lost 2 bases and 4 bases, there was a span of 11 bases.

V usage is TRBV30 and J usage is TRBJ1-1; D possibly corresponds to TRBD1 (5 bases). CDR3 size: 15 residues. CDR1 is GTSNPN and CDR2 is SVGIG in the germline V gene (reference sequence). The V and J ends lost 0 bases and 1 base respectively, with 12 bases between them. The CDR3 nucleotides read TGTGCCTGGAGTGTGTGGGGTGGGGGGAACACTGAAGCTTTCTTT. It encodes CAWSVWGGGNTEAFF.

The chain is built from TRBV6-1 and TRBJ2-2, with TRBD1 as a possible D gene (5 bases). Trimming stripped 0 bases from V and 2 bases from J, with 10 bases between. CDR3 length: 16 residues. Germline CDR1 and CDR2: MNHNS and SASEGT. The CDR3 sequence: CASSEARQGNTGELFF. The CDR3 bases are TGTGCCAGCAGTGAAGCGCGGCAGGGAAACACCGGGGAGCTGTTTTTT.

CDR3 in amino acids: CASSAFYGDTQYF. For the CDR3, the DNA is TGTGCCAGCAGCGCCTTCTATGGAGATACGCAGTATTTT. The chain has TRBV9 and TRBJ2-3; D is unresolved. The germline V and J ends were trimmed by 3 bases and 5 bases, with 10 bases remaining between them. This CDR3 region has 13 residues. Germline V CDR1 and CDR2: SGDLS, YYNGEE.

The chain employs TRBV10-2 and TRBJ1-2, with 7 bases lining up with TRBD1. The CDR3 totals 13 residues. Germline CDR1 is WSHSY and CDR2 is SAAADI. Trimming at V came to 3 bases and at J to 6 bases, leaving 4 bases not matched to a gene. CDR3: CASSDDRVNGYTF. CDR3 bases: TGCGCCAGCAGTGACGACAGGGTGAATGGCTACACCTTC.

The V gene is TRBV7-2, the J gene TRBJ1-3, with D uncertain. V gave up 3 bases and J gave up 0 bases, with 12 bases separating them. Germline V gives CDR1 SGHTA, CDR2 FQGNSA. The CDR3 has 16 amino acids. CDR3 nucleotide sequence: TGTGCCAGCAGCTTCTACACAGTAACCTCTGGAAACACCATATATTTT. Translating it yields CASSFYTVTSGNTIYF. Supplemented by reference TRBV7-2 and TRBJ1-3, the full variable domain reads GAGVSQSPSNKVTEKGKDVELRCDPISGHTALYWYRQSLGQGLEFLIYFQGNSAPDKSGLPSDRFSAERTGGSVSTLTIQRTQQEDSAVYLCASSFYTVTSGNTIYFGEGSWLTVV.

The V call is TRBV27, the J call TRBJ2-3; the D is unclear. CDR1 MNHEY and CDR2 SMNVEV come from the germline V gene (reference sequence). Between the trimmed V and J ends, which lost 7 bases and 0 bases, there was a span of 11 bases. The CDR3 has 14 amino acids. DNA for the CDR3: TGTGCCAGCAATCGCCACTCTAGCACAGATACGCAGTATTTT. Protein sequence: CASNRHSSTDTQYF.

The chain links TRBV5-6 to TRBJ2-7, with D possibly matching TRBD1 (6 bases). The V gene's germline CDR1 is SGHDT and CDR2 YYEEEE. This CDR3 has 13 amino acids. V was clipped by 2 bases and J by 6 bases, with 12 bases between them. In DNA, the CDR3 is TGTGCCAGCAGCTTTACTCAGGGGCGCGAGCAGTACTTC. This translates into CASSFTQGREQYF.

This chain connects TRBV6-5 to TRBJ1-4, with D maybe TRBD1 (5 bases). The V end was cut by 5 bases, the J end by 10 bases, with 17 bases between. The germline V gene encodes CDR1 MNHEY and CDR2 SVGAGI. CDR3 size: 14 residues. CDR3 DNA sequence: TGTGCCAGCAGTAAGGGACTTTTGGTAGGAAAACTGTTTTTT. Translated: CASSKGLLVGKLFF.

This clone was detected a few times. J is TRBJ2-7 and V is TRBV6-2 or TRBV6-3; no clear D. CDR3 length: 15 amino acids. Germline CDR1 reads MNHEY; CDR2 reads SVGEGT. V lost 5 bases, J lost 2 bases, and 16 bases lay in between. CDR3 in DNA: TGTGCCAGCAGTCGACCCTTGACGGAGACCTACGAGCAGTACTTC. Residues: CASSRPLTETYEQYF.

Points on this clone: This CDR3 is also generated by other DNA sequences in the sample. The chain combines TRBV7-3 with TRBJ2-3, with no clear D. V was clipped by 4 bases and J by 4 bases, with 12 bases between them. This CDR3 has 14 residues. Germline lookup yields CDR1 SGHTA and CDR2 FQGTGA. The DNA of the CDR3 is TGTGCCAGCAGCTCCACCGGGCCGGCAGATACGCAGTATTTT. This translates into CASSSTGPADTQYF. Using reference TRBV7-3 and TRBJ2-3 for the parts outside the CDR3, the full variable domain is GAGVSQTPSNKVTEKGKYVELRCDPISGHTALYWYRQSLGQGPEFLIYFQGTGAADDSGLPNDRFFAVRPEGSVSTLKIQRTERGDSAVYLCASSSTGPADTQYFGPGTRLTVL.

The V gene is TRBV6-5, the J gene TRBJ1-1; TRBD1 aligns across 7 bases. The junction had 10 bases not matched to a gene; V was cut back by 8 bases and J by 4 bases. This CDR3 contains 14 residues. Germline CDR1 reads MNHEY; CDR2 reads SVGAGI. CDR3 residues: CASDSQGGSTEAFF. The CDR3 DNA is TGTGCCAGCGATTCCCAGGGGGGGAGCACTGAAGCTTTCTTT.